This T cell receptor beta chain was sequenced for a study of blood T cell repertoires in COVID-19. On the study more broadly: COVID-19 samples from acute and convalescent phases originated in the United States, Italy and Spain.

Here immunoSEQ multiplex PCR was the method, and the copy in TCRdb shows in-frame clones only, minus some. The table has 240,000 or so clones, 85% to 90% seen once. V gave up 5 bases and J gave up 7 bases, with 9 bases separating them. Germline CDR1 and CDR2: MNHNY and SVGAGI (reference sequence). The CDR3 spans 13 residues. The specimen was peripheral blood. This rearrangement joins TRBV6-6 to TRBJ1-6; D is unclear. The source is a man in his sixties with acute or convalescent COVID-19. CDR3 nucleotides: TGTGCCAGCAGTCCTCGGTACAATTCACCCCTCCACTTT. Its translation: CASSPRYNSPLHF.